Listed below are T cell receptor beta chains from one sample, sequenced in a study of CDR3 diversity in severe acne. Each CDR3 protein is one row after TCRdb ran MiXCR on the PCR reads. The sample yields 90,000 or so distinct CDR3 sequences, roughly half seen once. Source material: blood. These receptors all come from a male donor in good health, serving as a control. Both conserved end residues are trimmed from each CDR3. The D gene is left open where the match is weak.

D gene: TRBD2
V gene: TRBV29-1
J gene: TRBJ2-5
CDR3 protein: SVGGLAGMQETQY

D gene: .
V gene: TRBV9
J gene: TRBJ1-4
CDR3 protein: ASSEKGWPNEKLF

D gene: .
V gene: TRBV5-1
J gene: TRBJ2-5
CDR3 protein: ASSLRPETQY

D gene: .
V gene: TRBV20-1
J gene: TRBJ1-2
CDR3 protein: SARASADYGYT

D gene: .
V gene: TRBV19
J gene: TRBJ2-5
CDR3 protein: ASSKGSVYQETQY

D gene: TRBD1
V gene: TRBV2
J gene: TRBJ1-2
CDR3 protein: ASSIMGQGDGYT

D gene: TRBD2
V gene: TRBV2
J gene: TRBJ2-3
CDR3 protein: ASSGSPLAGGDTQY

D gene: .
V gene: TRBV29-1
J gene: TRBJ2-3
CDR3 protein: SVLDGEDTQY

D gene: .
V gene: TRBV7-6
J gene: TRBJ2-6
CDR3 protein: ATGGPGANVLT

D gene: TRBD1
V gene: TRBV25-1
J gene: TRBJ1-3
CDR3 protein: ASRTGTAGNTIY

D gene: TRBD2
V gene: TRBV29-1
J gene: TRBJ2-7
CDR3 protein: SVRTSGRSEQY

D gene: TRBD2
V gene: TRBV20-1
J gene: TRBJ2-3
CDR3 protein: SATLGLAGGTSTDTQY

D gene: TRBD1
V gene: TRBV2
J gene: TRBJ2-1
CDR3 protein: ASSRDRDYNEQF

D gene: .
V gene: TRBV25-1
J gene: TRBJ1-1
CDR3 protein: ASSRRGHRDMNTEAF

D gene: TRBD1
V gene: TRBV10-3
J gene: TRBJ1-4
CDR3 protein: AISDPDRGNEKLF

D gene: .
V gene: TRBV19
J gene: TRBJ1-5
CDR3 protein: ASSPGSNQPQH

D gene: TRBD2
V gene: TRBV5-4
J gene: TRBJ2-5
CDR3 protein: ASSSGGSEGQETQY

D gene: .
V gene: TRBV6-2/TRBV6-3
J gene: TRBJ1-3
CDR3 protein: ASTSGIPENTIY

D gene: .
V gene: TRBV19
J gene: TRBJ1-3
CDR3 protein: ASSPAGSGNTIY

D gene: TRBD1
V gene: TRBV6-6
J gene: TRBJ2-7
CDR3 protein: ASTDRGSYEQY

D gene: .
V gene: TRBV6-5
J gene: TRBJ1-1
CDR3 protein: ASSYRQAKTEAF

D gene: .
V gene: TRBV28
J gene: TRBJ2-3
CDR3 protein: ASRPRLVSGTQY